In its sample, the clone carrying this T cell receptor (beta chain) was seen once. This specimen belongs to a study of CD8 T cells in Susac syndrome. The junction had 9 bases not matched to a gene; V was cut back by 4 bases and J by 5 bases. Germline CDR1 SGHNT, CDR2 YYREEE (reference sequence). The CDR3 loop spans 16 amino acids. RNA in amounts of roughly 0.5 to 1 ug was reverse transcribed with random hexamers. TCRdb reprocessed the immunoSEQ multiplex PCR reads via MiXCR and lists one record per CDR3 protein. The table has under 550,000 distinct CDR3 sequences, approximately 85% seen once. This chain uses TRBV5-4 with TRBJ2-5, with 12 positions matching TRBD1. The material sequenced was CD8+ T cells from PBMCs. This receptor was identified in a human donor with multiple sclerosis. CDR3 coding DNA: TGTGCCAGCAGCATGGGGACAGGGGGCTTGGAGGAGACCCAGTACTTC. Translation: CASSMGTGGLEETQYF.